The 24 T cell receptor beta chains reported below all come from one sample, sequenced in a study of blood T cell repertoires in COVID-19. Sequencing was performed with immunoSEQ multiplex PCR; in TCRdb, only in-frame clones are kept and a portion is missing. This sample yields approximately 80,000 clones, of which roughly 82% are seen a single time; 8% belongs to the top ten. Sequenced input: peripheral blood. These TCRs come from a middle-aged man with active COVID-19.

This chain joins TRBV7-2 and TRBJ2-5, with TRBD1 matching 11 bases. Germline lookup yields CDR1 SGHTA and CDR2 FQGNSA. The junction had 7 bases not matched to a gene; V was cut back by 5 bases and J by 5 bases. This CDR3 is 15 amino acids long. The DNA for the CDR3 is TGTGCCAGCAGCGAGGAAGGGACAGGGGGGGAGACCCAGTACTTC. Its translation: CASSEEGTGGETQYF.

The chain employs TRBV12-3 or TRBV12-4 and TRBJ1-1; D may be TRBD1 (5 bases). V gave up 6 bases and J gave up 2 bases, with 7 bases separating them. The CDR3 totals 12 residues. The CDR3 is CASRGLNTEAFF. In nucleotides, the CDR3 is TGTGCCAGCAGGGGACTTAACACTGAAGCTTTCTTT.

The chain couples TRBV20-1 to TRBJ2-5, with D tentatively TRBD2 (7 bases). The ends were cut back, 3 bases at V and 2 bases at J, with 25 bases in the middle. Per germline, CDR1 DFQATT and CDR2 SNEGSKA (reference sequence). The CDR3 is 18 residues long. Written as DNA, the CDR3 is TGCAGTGCTAGTGTAGCCGTCGGGTCAGGGAGGGGGCAAGAGACCCAGTACTTC. Its translation: CSASVAVGSGRGQETQYF.

This clone was detected only once. The chain has TRBV5-1 and TRBJ2-1; TRBD2 aligns across 10 bases. Germline V gene data show CDR1 as SGHRS and CDR2 as YFSETQ. V lost 0 bases and J lost 12; bases outside the gene matches: 9. The CDR3 covers 15 residues. The CDR3 DNA reads as TGCGCCAGCAGCTTGGTAGCGGGAGGCGGGGATGGGCAGTTCTTC. This sequence encodes CASSLVAGGGDGQFF.

This clone was recorded once. This chain links TRBV5-4 with TRBJ2-5; no definite D call. In germline, CDR1 is SGHNT, CDR2 YYREEE (reference sequence). Trimming took 0 bases from V and 1 from J, leaving 10 bases between them. The CDR3 loop spans 15 amino acids. CDR3 residues: CASSLAAEPQETQYF. The CDR3 region has the DNA TGTGCCAGCAGCTTGGCCGCGGAACCCCAAGAGACCCAGTACTTC.

This sequence joins TRBV12-3 or TRBV12-4 and TRBJ1-1; the D is unclear. CDR3 length: 13 amino acids. The V end was cut by 5 bases, the J end by 4 bases, with 11 bases between. The CDR3 loop is CASSVRSGTEAFF. The CDR3 DNA reads TGTGCCAGCAGTGTAAGGTCAGGCACTGAAGCTTTCTTT.

This chain joins TRBV15 and TRBJ2-4; the match to TRBD1 covers 7 bases. CDR1 is LNHNV, CDR2 YYDKDF, per germline (reference sequence). The CDR3 loop spans 18 amino acids. V gave up 1 base and J gave up 0 bases; unmatched junction bases: 9. The CDR3 DNA sequence: TGTGCCACCAGCAGAGTAGGGGCAGGGGGACGAGCCAAAAACATTCAGTACTTC. It specifies CATSRVGAGGRAKNIQYF. Full variable domain (missing parts from reference TRBV15 and TRBJ2-4): DAMVIQNPRYQVTQFGKPVTLSCSQTLNHNVMYWYQQKSSQAPKLLFHYYDKDFNNEADTPDNFQSRRPNTSFCFLDIRSPGLGDTAMYLCATSRVGAGGRAKNIQYFGAGTRLSVL.

V is TRBV9 and J is TRBJ2-1; D is possibly TRBD2 (5 bases). V gave up 4 bases and J gave up 5 bases, with 13 bases separating them. This CDR3 contains 14 residues. CDR1 SGDLS and CDR2 YYNGEE come from the germline V gene. The CDR3 loop reads CASSLPGGNNEQFF. DNA for the CDR3: TGTGCCAGCAGCCTCCCTGGAGGAAACAATGAGCAGTTCTTC.

V usage is TRBV7-2 and J usage is TRBJ2-2; TRBD1 aligns across 9 bases. The CDR3 loop spans 16 amino acids. CDR1 is SGHTA and CDR2 is FQGNSA in the germline V gene. V shed 0 bases, J shed 7 bases, and the junction held 6 bases outside the gene matches. The CDR3 loop reads CASSLAGQGMSGELFF. CDR3 coding DNA: TGTGCCAGCAGCTTAGCCGGACAGGGGATGAGCGGGGAGCTGTTTTTT. Full variable domain (rest looked up from reference TRBV7-2 and TRBJ2-2): GAGVSQSPSNKVTEKGKDVELRCDPISGHTALYWYRQSLGQGLEFLIYFQGNSAPDKSGLPSDRFSAERTGGSVSTLTIQRTQQEDSAVYLCASSLAGQGMSGELFFGEGSRLTVL.

This rearrangement joins TRBV28 to TRBJ1-1; D is unclear. Per germline, CDR1 MDHEN and CDR2 SYDVKM. The CDR3 covers 12 residues. V was pared by 2 bases and J by 7 bases, with 8 bases between. The DNA of the CDR3 is TGTGCCAGCAGTTTACGCACGGGTGAAGCTTTCTTT. Protein product: CASSLRTGEAFF.

The sample holds one count of this clone. The gene calls are TRBV7-9 and TRBJ1-1; a weak D match, TRBD1 (6 bases). Germline V gene data show CDR1 as SEHNR and CDR2 as FQNEAQ (reference sequence). CDR3 length: 15 amino acids. Deletions cut 5 bases from V and 1 base from J, with 14 bases between. Here the CDR3 DNA reads TGTGCCAGCAGCCGACCTTCGGACAGGAACACTGAAGCTTTCTTT. Translated: CASSRPSDRNTEAFF.

V is TRBV2 and J is TRBJ2-1, with 9 bases lining up with TRBD1. V was pared by 3 bases and J by 7 bases, with 13 bases of the junction left unmatched. The CDR3 extends over 17 amino acids. The germline V gene encodes CDR1 SNHLY and CDR2 FYNNEI. The CDR3 DNA follows: TGTGCCAGCAGTGACGTCGGAAAGGGGACAGGGATGAATGAGCAGTTCTTC. It encodes CASSDVGKGTGMNEQFF. Full variable domain (missing parts from reference TRBV2 and TRBJ2-1): EPEVTQTPSHQVTQMGQEVILRCVPISNHLYFYWYRQILGQKVEFLVSFYNNEISEKSEIFDDQFSVERPDGSNFTLKIRSTKLEDSAMYFCASSDVGKGTGMNEQFFGPGTRLTVL.

This clone has just a few counts. The chain joins TRBV19 to TRBJ2-4; a weak D match, TRBD2 (5 bases). The CDR3 length is 12 residues. The germline V gene encodes CDR1 LNHDA and CDR2 SQIVND (reference sequence). V was trimmed by 5 bases and J by 8 bases, leaving 10 bases between them. The CDR3 here is CASSSLGDIQYF. Written as DNA, the CDR3 is TGTGCCAGTAGTTCACTAGGAGACATTCAGTACTTC.

This clone was seen a few times. The CDR3 here is CASSPPSIPYEQYF. The CDR3 DNA is TGTGCCAGCTCACCACCGAGCATTCCCTACGAGCAGTACTTC. The V gene is TRBV18, the J gene TRBJ2-7; D unresolved. Germline V CDR1 and CDR2: KGHSH, LQKENI. The germline V and J ends were trimmed by 0 bases and 2 bases, with 8 bases remaining between them. The CDR3 is 14 residues long.

The chain is built from TRBV9 and TRBJ1-3, with D possibly matching TRBD1 (6 bases). Germline loops: CDR1 SGDLS, CDR2 YYNGEE. V lost 4 bases and J lost 0, with 20 bases in between. CDR3 length: 18 amino acids. The CDR3 sequence is CASSKASTGFGSGNTIYF. Written as DNA, the CDR3 is TGTGCCAGCAGCAAGGCGTCCACAGGGTTCGGCTCTGGAAACACCATATATTTT. Drawing the rest from reference TRBV9 and TRBJ1-3, the complete variable domain is DSGVTQTPKHLITATGQRVTLRCSPRSGDLSVYWYQQSLDQGLQFLIQYYNGEERAKGNILERFSAQQFPDLHSELNLSSLELGDSALYFCASSKASTGFGSGNTIYFGEGSWLTVV.

The chain carries TRBV7-6 and TRBJ1-2; 8 nucleotides align to TRBD1. With 1 base clipped from V and 7 bases from J, the junction kept 8 bases outside the gene matches. This CDR3 is 15 amino acids long. Germline CDR1 reads SGHVS; CDR2 reads FNYEAQ. The CDR3 is CASSLEGRGLGGYTF. CDR3 bases: TGTGCCAGCAGCTTAGAGGGCAGGGGGCTCGGTGGCTACACCTTC.

The chain combines TRBV6-2 or TRBV6-3 with TRBJ1-2; 7 nucleotides line up with TRBD1. The germline V gene encodes CDR1 MNHEY and CDR2 SVGEGT. V was clipped by 4 bases and J by 2 bases; unmatched bases: 4. The CDR3 loop spans 14 amino acids. The CDR3 coding sequence is TGTGCCAGCAGTTCCGGACAGGCCAACTATGGCTACACCTTC. Its protein product is CASSSGQANYGYTF.

CDR3 region: CASRYHRGINQPQHF. The CDR3 nucleotides are TGTGCCAGTAGATACCACAGGGGGATCAATCAGCCCCAGCATTTT. The chain joins TRBV19 to TRBJ1-5; TRBD1 matches 8 bases. The CDR3 is made up of 15 amino acids. Germline V gene sequence: CDR1 LNHDA, CDR2 SQIVND (reference sequence). V was clipped by 6 bases and J by 3 bases; unmatched bases: 7.

V is TRBV6-2 or TRBV6-3 and J is TRBJ2-3; D possibly corresponds to TRBD1 (5 bases). Germline V gives CDR1 MNHEY, CDR2 SVGEGT. CDR3 size: 14 residues. The V gene lost 2 bases and the J gene lost 5 bases, with 11 bases spanning the gap. CDR3 loop: CASSYRGFGDTQYF. In DNA, the CDR3 is TGTGCCAGCAGTTACAGGGGTTTCGGAGATACGCAGTATTTT.

The J gene is TRBJ2-7, the V gene TRBV5-8; D call uncertain. The CDR3 covers 12 residues. The V gene's germline CDR1 is SGHTS and CDR2 YDEGEE. Deletions cut 1 base from V and 4 bases from J, with 6 bases between. The CDR3 region has the DNA TGTGCCAGCAGCTTGTCCCAGTACGAGCAGTACTTC. Its protein is CASSLSQYEQYF.

The chain is built from TRBV18 and TRBJ2-3; TRBD1 matches at 8 bases. The germline V gene has CDR1 KGHSH and CDR2 LQKENI. V trimming: 2 bases; J trimming: 2 bases; junction bases outside the gene matches: 6. The CDR3 spans 16 residues. Here the CDR3 DNA reads TGTGCCAGCTCACCAATCCAGGGGGCGGTCACAGATACGCAGTATTTT. Translated: CASSPIQGAVTDTQYF.

The CDR3 loop is CASSQDSRQGVETQYF. The DNA of the CDR3 is TGCGCCAGCAGCCAAGACTCTCGACAGGGGGTCGAGACCCAGTACTTC. The V and J genes are TRBV4-3 and TRBJ2-5; 9 positions match TRBD1. Germline loops: CDR1 LGHNA, CDR2 YSLEER. The V segment lost 0 bases and the J segment 5 bases; nucleotides outside the gene matches: 7. The CDR3 has 16 residues.

The count of this clone is one. The V and J genes are TRBV5-6 and TRBJ2-1, with 8 bases lining up with TRBD2. Germline trimming cut 7 bases from V and 9 bases from J; bases unmatched to any gene: 12. Germline V gives CDR1 SGHDT, CDR2 YYEEEE. This CDR3 is built from 14 residues. Here the CDR3 reads CASYRGTRAIEQFF. In nucleotides, the CDR3 is TGTGCCAGCTACCGGGGGACTAGAGCTATTGAGCAGTTCTTC.

This chain connects TRBV5-6 to TRBJ2-5, with 7 bases lining up with TRBD1. This CDR3 is 14 amino acids long. V was pared by 4 bases and J by 4 bases, with 7 bases of the junction left unmatched. From germline, CDR1 is SGHDT and CDR2 YYEEEE. The chain's CDR3 is CASSRGQVSETQYF. The CDR3 nucleotides are TGTGCCAGCAGCCGAGGACAGGTGTCAGAGACCCAGTACTTC.